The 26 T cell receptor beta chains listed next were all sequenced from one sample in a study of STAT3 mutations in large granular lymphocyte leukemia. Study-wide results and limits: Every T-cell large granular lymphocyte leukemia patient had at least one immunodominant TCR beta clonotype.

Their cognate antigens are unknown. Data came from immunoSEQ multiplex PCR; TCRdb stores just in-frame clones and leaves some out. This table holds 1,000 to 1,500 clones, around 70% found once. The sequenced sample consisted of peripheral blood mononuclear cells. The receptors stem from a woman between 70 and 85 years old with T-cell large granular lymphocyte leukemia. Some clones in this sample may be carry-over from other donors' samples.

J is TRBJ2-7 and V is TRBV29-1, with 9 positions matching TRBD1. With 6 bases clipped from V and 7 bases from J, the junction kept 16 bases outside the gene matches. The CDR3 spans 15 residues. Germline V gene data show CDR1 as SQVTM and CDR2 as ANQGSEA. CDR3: CSVRRGTGTIGEQYF. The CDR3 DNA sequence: TGCAGCGTAAGGAGAGGGACAGGGACCATAGGAGAGCAGTACTTC.

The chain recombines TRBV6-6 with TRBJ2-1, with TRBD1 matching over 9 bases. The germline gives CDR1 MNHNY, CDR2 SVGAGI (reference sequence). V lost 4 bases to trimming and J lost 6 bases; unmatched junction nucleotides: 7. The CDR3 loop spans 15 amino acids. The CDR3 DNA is TGTGCCAGCAGTTCCTCCGGGACAGGGTTCAATGAGCAGTTCTTC. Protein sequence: CASSSSGTGFNEQFF.

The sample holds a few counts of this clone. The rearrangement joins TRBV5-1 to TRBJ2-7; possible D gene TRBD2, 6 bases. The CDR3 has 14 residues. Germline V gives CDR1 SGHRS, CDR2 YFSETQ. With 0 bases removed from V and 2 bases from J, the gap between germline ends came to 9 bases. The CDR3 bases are TGCGCCAGCAGCTTGGAGGAGGGTCCCTACGAGCAGTACTTC. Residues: CASSLEEGPYEQYF.

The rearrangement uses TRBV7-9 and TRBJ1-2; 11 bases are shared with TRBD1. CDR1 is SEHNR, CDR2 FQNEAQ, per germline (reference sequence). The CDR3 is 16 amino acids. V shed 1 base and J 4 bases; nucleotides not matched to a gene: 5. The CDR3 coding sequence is TGTGCCAGCAGCTTAGGGACAGGGGGCGCGGGCTATGGCTACACCTTC. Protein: CASSLGTGGAGYGYTF.

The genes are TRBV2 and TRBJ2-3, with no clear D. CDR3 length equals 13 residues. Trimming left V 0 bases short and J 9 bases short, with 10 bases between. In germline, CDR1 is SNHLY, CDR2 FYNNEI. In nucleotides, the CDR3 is TGTGCCAGCAGTGAAGCAAGACTTCAAACGCAGTATTTT. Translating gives CASSEARLQTQYF.

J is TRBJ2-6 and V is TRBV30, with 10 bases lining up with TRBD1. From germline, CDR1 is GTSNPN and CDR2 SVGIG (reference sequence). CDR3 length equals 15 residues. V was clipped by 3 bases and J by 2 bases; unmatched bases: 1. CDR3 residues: CAWSGQGAGANVLTF. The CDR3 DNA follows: TGTGCCTGGAGCGGACAGGGGGCTGGGGCCAACGTCCTGACTTTC.

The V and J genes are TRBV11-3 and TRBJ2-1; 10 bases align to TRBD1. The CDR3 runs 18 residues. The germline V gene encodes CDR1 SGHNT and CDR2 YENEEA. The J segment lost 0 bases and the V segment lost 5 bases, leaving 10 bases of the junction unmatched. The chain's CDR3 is CASSAGQGRDGSYNEQFF. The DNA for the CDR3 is TGTGCCAGCAGCGCGGGACAGGGGAGGGACGGCTCCTACAATGAGCAGTTCTTC.

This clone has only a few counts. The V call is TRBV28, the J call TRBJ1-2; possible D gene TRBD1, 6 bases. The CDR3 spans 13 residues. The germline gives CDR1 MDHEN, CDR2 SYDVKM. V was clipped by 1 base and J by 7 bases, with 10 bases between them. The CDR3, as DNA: TGTGCCAGCAGTTTATTCTCCAGGGGTGGCTACACCTTC. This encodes CASSLFSRGGYTF.

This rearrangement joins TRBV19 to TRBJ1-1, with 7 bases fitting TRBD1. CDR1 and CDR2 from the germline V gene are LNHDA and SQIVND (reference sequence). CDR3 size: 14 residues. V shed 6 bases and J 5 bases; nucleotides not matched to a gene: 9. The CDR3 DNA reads TGTGCCAGTAGCAGAACGACAGGGTGGACTGAAGCTTTCTTT. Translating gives CASSRTTGWTEAFF.

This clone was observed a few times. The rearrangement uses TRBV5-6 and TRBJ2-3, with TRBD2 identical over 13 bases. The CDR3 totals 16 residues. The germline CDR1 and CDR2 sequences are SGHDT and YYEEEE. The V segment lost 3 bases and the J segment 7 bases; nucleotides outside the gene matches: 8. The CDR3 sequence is CASSYSGLAGEYTQYF. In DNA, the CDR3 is TGTGCCAGCAGCTATTCCGGACTAGCGGGGGAATATACGCAGTATTTT.

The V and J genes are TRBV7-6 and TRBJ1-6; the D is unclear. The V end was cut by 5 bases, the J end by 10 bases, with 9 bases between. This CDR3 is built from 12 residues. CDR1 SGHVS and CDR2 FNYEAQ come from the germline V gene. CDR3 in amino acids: CASSTRWSPLHF. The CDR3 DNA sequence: TGTGCCAGCAGCACTAGATGGTCACCCCTCCACTTT.

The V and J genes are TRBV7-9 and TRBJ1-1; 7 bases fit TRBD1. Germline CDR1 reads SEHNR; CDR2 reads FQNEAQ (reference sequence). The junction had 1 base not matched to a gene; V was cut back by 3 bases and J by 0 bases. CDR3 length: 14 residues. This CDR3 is CASSLGTVNTEAFF. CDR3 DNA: TGTGCCAGCAGCTTGGGGACAGTGAACACTGAAGCTTTCTTT.

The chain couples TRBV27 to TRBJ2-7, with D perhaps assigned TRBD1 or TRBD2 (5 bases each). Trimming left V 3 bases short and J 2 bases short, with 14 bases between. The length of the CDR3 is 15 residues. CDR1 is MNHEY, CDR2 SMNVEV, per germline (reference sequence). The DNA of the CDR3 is TGTGCCAGCAGTTTTAGGAGGCGAGGGGCCTACGAGCAGTACTTC. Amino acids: CASSFRRRGAYEQYF.

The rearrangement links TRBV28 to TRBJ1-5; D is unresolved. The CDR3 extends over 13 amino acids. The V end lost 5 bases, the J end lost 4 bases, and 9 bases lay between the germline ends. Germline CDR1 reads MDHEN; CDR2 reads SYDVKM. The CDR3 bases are TGTGCCAGCAGTCCCCCGGGGAATCAGCCCCAGCATTTT. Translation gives CASSPPGNQPQHF.

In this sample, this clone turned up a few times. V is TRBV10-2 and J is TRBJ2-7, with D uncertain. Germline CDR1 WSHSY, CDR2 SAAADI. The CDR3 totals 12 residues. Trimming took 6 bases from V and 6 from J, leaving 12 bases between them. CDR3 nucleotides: TGCGCCAGCAGCGAAGACTGGCTCGAGCAGTACTTC. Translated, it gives CASSEDWLEQYF.

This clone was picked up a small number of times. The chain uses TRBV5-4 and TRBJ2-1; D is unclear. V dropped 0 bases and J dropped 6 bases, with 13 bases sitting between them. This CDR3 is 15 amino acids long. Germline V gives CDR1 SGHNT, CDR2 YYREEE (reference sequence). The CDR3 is CASSLDTASGNEQFF. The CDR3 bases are TGTGCCAGCAGCTTGGATACCGCCTCCGGCAATGAGCAGTTCTTC. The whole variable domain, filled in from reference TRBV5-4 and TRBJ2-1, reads ETGVTQSPTHLIKTRGQQVTLRCSSQSGHNTVSWYQQALGQGPQFIFQYYREEENGRGNFPPRFSGLQFPNYSSELNVNALELDDSALYLCASSLDTASGNEQFFGPGTRLTVL.

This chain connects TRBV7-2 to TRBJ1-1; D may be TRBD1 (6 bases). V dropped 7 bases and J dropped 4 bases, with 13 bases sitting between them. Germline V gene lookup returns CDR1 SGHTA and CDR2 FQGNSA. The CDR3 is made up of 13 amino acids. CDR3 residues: CASTQQGGTEAFF. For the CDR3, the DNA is TGTGCCAGCACCCAACAGGGTGGCACTGAAGCTTTCTTT.

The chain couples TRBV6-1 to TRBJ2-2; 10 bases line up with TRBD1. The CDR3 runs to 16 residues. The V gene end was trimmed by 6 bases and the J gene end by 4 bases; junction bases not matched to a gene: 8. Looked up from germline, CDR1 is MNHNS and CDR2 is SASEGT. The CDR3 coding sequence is TGTGCCAGCAGCGAACGGACAGGGGGTTCCACCGGGGAGCTGTTTTTT. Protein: CASSERTGGSTGELFF.

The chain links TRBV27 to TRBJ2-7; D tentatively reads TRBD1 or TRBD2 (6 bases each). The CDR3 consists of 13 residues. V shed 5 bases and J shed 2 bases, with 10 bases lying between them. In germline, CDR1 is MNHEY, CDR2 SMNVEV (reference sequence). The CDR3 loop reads CASSVGGPYEQYF. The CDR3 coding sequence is TGTGCCAGCAGTGTGGGGGGCCCCTACGAGCAGTACTTC.

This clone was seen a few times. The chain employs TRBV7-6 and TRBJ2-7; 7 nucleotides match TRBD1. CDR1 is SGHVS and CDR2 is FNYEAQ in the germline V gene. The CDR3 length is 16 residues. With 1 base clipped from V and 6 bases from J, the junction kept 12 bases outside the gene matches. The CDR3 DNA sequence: TGTGCCAGCAGCTTAGGAACCGGGACAGCTTCGAGCGAGCAGTACTTC. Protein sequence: CASSLGTGTASSEQYF.

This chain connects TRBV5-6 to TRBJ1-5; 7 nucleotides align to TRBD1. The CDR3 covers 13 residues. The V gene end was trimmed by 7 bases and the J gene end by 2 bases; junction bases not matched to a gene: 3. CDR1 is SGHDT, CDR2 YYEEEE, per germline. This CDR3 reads CASGTAGNQPQHF. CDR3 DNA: TGTGCCAGCGGGACAGCGGGCAATCAGCCCCAGCATTTT.

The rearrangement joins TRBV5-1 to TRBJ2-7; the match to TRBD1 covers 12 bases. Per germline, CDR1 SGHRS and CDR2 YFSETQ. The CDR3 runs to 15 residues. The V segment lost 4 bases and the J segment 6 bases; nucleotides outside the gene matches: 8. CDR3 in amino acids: CASSGAGTGGAEQYF. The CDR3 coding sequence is TGCGCCAGCAGCGGAGCCGGGACAGGGGGCGCCGAGCAGTACTTC. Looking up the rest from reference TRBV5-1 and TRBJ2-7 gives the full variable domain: KAGVTQTPRYLIKTRGQQVTLSCSPISGHRSVSWYQQTPGQGLQFLFEYFSETQRNKGNFPGRFSGRQFSNSRSEMNVSTLELGDSALYLCASSGAGTGGAEQYFGPGTRLTVT.

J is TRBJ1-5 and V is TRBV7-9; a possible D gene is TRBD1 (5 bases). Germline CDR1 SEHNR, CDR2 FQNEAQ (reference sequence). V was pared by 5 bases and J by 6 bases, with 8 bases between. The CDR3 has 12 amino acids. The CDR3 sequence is CASSRGIQPQHF. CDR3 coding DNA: TGTGCCAGCAGCAGGGGAATTCAGCCCCAGCATTTT. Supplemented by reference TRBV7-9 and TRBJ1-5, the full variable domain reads DTGVSQNPRHKITKRGQNVTFRCDPISEHNRLYWYRQTLGQGPEFLTYFQNEAQLEKSRLLSDRFSAERPKGSFSTLEIQRTEQGDSAMYLCASSRGIQPQHFGDGTRLSIL.

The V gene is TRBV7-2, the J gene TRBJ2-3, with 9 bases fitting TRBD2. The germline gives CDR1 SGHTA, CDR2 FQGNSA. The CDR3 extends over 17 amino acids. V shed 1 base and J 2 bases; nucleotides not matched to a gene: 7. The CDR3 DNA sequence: TGTGCCAGCAGCTTAGGCGGGAGCGGGGGGCCCACAGATACGCAGTATTTT. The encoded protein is CASSLGGSGGPTDTQYF.

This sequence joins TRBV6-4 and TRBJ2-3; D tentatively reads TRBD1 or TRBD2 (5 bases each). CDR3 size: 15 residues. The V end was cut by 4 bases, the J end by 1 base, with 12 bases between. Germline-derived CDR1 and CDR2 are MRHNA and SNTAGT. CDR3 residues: CASSVNGGGTDTQYF. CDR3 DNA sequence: TGTGCCAGCAGTGTAAATGGGGGAGGCACAGATACGCAGTATTTT.

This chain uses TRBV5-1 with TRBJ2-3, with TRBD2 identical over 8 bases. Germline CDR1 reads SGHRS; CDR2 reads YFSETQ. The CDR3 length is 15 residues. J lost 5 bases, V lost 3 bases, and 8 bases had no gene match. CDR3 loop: CASSSSRGGVDTQYF. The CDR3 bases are TGCGCCAGCAGCTCGTCACGGGGGGGAGTAGATACGCAGTATTTT.